This TCR beta chain emerged from a study of cytomegalovirus exposure and HLA in healthy donors. Study-wide background: The study placed roughly four fifths of its approximately 400 genotyped donors in the Caucasian-associated ancestry cluster.

It was with 60 Vbeta and 13 Jbeta primers that the PCR ran. The data were produced by immunoSEQ multiplex PCR, yet TCRdb's version contains in-frame clones alone and is incomplete. This table has 90,000 or so clones, about three quarters appearing once. The source material was PBMCs. This TCR derives from a man younger than 45 in good health and CMV-seropositive.

CDR3 DNA sequence: TGTGCCACCAGCAACCCTCAGGGGAACTATGGCTACACCTTC. Residues: CATSNPQGNYGYTF. V gene TRBV15 combines with J gene TRBJ1-2; possible D gene TRBD1, 6 bases. V was trimmed by 4 bases and J by 2 bases, leaving 11 bases between them. Germline assignment: CDR1 LNHNV and CDR2 YYDKDF (reference sequence). CDR3 size: 14 residues.